These 18 T cell receptor beta chains were sequenced from one sample in a study of tumor-infiltrating lymphocytes in primary liver carcinoma. The template, roughly 510 ng total RNA, yielded TCR beta cDNA made with a constant-region primer. Slightly modified ARM-PCR with three nested multiplex PCR rounds yielded TCR beta libraries. Forward primers for TRBV1-TRBV30 and a C-beta reverse primer served the first two PCR rounds, at about 11 cycles each. Via MiXCR, TCRdb re-called the multiplex PCR reads, giving one row per CDR3 protein. Of some 120,000 distinct CDR3 sequences in the sample, 55% to 75% were seen once. Each 20-30 mg portion of unsorted bulk tissue served as the source for co-extraction of RNA and DNA. The sample was liver tumor tissue from sampling region 3. The subset is: tumor region T3, left-lateral pole. These receptors came from a woman aged 60-75 years with primary liver carcinoma and hepatitis B virus infection.

In its sample, this clonotype ranks as medium-sized (0.01 to 0.1%). The V and J genes are TRBV11-3 and TRBJ1-1, with a possible D match to TRBD1 (6 bases). V was cut by 1 base and J by 3 bases, with 12 bases left in between. There are 15 residues in the CDR3. From germline, CDR1 is SGHNT and CDR2 YENEEA. The CDR3 is CASSLVRGADTEAFF. CDR3 nucleotide sequence: TGTGCCAGCAGCTTAGTCCGGGGGGCGGACACTGAAGCTTTCTTT. The variable domain in full, with the rest retrieved from reference TRBV11-3 and TRBJ1-1, is EAGVVQSPRYKIIEKKQPVAFWCNPISGHNTLYWYLQNLGQGPELLIRYENEEAVDDSQLPKDRFSAERLKGVDSTLKIQPAELGDSAVYLCASSLVRGADTEAFFGQGTRLTVV.

This clonotype has ten or more counts. The gene calls are TRBV29-1 and TRBJ2-2; TRBD2 agrees at 14 bases. V dropped 5 bases and J dropped 7; count of bases not matched to a gene: 6. CDR1 is SQVTM and CDR2 is ANQGSEA in the germline V gene. The CDR3 has 15 residues. In DNA, the CDR3 is TGCAGCGTTTCGAGGGGGACTAGCGGGGGCGGGGAGCTGTTTTTT. It translates to CSVSRGTSGGGELFF.

The rearrangement uses TRBV29-1 and TRBJ2-1; D possibly corresponds to TRBD1 (6 bases). The germline V gene has CDR1 SQVTM and CDR2 ANQGSEA. V lost 4 bases to trimming and J lost 13 bases, with 17 bases between them. The CDR3 sequence is 12 residues long. Written as DNA, the CDR3 is TGCAGCGTTGGACTTACGGACAGTGATCAGTTCTTC. Residues: CSVGLTDSDQFF.

This clonotype was counted only a few times. The chain couples TRBV5-1 to TRBJ2-7; D could derive from TRBD1 or TRBD2 (5 bases each). The V end lost 0 bases, the J end lost 7 bases, and 14 bases lay between the germline ends. The CDR3 runs to 14 residues. CDR1 and CDR2 from the germline V gene are SGHRS and YFSETQ. CDR3 sequence (DNA): TGCGCCAGCAGCTTGGACAGGTTTGACTATGAGCAGTACTTC. Its protein is CASSLDRFDYEQYF.

In regard to this clonotype: This sequence may be a read error, since a much larger clone differs from it by one base. The J gene is TRBJ2-1, the V gene TRBV6-2 or TRBV6-3, with no clear D. Trimming removed 5 bases from V and 0 bases from J, with 14 bases in between. CDR1 and CDR2 (germline): MNHEY, SVGEGT. CDR3 length: 16 amino acids. The CDR3 here is CASSDGLSLSYNEQFF. CDR3 DNA sequence: TGTGCCAGCAGTGACGGCTTGAGTCTCTCCTACAATGAGCAGTTCTTC.

A few counts support this clonotype. V usage is TRBV5-1 and J usage is TRBJ1-4, with D hard to call. V was pared by 2 bases and J by 8 bases, with 10 bases between. Per the germline V gene, CDR1 is SGHRS and CDR2 is YFSETQ. The CDR3 is 13 amino acids. The CDR3: CASSLGGKEKLFF. The CDR3 DNA sequence: TGCGCCAGCAGCTTAGGAGGGAAGGAAAAACTGTTTTTT.

The rearrangement links TRBV6-5 to TRBJ1-2; possibly TRBD1 for D (5 bases). Germline V gives CDR1 MNHEY, CDR2 SVGAGI. This CDR3 is built from 13 residues. The germline V and J ends were trimmed by 7 bases and 11 bases, with 20 bases remaining between them. The CDR3 DNA sequence: TGTGCCAGCAACCGAGGGACGGGACGAGAGTACACCTTC. Translating gives CASNRGTGREYTF.

This clonotype has just one count. This may be a read error: a much more frequent sequence differs by one nucleotide. CDR3 DNA sequence: TGTGCCAGCAGCCTTTTATCAGGGTCACGGCTAGCGCAAGAGACCCGGTACTTC. Encoded protein: CASSLLSGSRLAQETRYF. This chain links TRBV4-2 with TRBJ2-5; possibly TRBD2 for D (6 bases). The CDR3 sequence is 18 residues long. CDR1 and CDR2 from the germline V gene are LGHNA and YNFKEQ.

A note on this clonotype: The missing conserved phenylalanine or tryptophan at the end of this CDR3 makes a read error likely. The chain has TRBV11-1 and TRBJ1-2; D is perhaps TRBD1 (5 bases). The V gene's germline CDR1 is SGHAT and CDR2 FQDESV (reference sequence). CDR3 size: 17 residues. The CDR3, as DNA: TGCGCCAGCAGCTTGGGGACCGACCACCCTCGGGGGTATGGCTACACCCTC. This sequence encodes CASSLGTDHPRGYGYTL.

About this clonotype itself: An end of the junction does not agree with germline; a read error may underlie this. The chain recombines TRBV11-2 with TRBJ2-1, with a weak D call TRBD2 (5 bases). The germline CDR1 and CDR2 sequences are SGHAT and FQNNGV. This CDR3 is 14 amino acids long. The CDR3 loop is CASSPDSRYREYLF. Here the CDR3 DNA reads TGTGCCAGCAGTCCGGACTCGAGGTATAGGGAGTATCTCTTC.

This sequence joins TRBV11-2 and TRBJ2-3; D perhaps matches TRBD2 (5 bases). The CDR3 loop spans 14 amino acids. CDR1 SGHAT and CDR2 FQNNGV come from the germline V gene. Trimming removed 11 bases at V and 2 bases at J, with 17 bases between. CDR3 bases: TGTGCCGGCAACTTAACGGGGATCACAGATACGCAGTATTTT. Its protein product is CAGNLTGITDTQYF.

A remark on this clonotype: This may be a read error: a much more frequent sequence differs by one nucleotide. The rearrangement links TRBV4-1 to TRBJ1-6; the D gene is possibly TRBD1 (6 bases). CDR3 size: 13 residues. The germline V gene has CDR1 MGHRA and CDR2 YSYEKL. Trimming shortened V by 4 bases and J by 14 bases, and 15 bases separated the two germline ends. The CDR3 loop reads CASSRPGDTSLHF. Written as DNA, the CDR3 is TGCGCCAGCAGCCGACCAGGGGATACATCCCTCCACTTT.

This clonotype came up many times. The chain has TRBV29-1 and TRBJ2-7, with 7 bases matching TRBD2. The germline gives CDR1 SQVTM, CDR2 ANQGSEA. The CDR3 is made up of 14 amino acids. V was pared by 4 bases and J by 2 bases, with 8 bases of the junction left unmatched. The DNA for the CDR3 is TGCAGCGTTGGGGCAGTGGGAGGGACCTACGAGCAGTACTTC. This codes for CSVGAVGGTYEQYF.

This clonotype was seen many times. This chain joins TRBV6-1 and TRBJ2-7, with TRBD1 identical over 8 bases. CDR1 MNHNS and CDR2 SASEGT come from the germline V gene. Unmatched junction bases numbered 10, after V lost 7 bases and J lost 2 bases. This CDR3 comprises 15 residues. The CDR3 sequence is CASTDRGGGPYEQYF. The DNA for the CDR3 is TGTGCCAGCACAGACAGGGGAGGAGGACCCTACGAGCAGTACTTC.

This clonotype has more than one count but fewer than ten. One end of the junction fails to match germline, which may point to a read error. CDR3 in DNA: TGTGCTAGCAACTTGTCGGGTCCGGGAGGGCCCTACGAGCAGTACTTC. Translation gives CASNLSGPGGPYEQYF. This sequence joins TRBV11-2 and TRBJ2-7; TRBD2 aligns across 8 bases. The V gene's germline CDR1 is SGHAT and CDR2 FQNNGV. This CDR3 has 16 amino acids. Together with reference TRBV11-2 and TRBJ2-7, the CDR3 gives the full variable domain: EAGVAQSPRYKIIEKRQSVAFWCNPISGHATLYWYQQILGQGPKLLIQFQNNGVVDDSQLPKDRFSAERLKGVDSTLKIQPAKLEDSAVYLCASNLSGPGGPYEQYFGPGTRLTVT.

This rearrangement joins TRBV7-8 to TRBJ1-5, with D possibly being TRBD1 (6 bases). V dropped 5 bases and J dropped 2 bases, with 22 bases sitting between them. CDR1 is SGHVS, CDR2 FQNEAQ, per germline. The CDR3 spans 18 residues. In DNA form, the CDR3 reads TGTGCCAGCAGCCCTTCCCGTCCAAGACAGGCGTGCAATCAGCCCCAGCATTTT. Translated: CASSPSRPRQACNQPQHF.

Details on this clonotype: Its ends do not fully match the called genes, so a read error is possible. For the CDR3, the DNA is TGTGCCAGCAGTGAATTCAGCGGATCCTCCTACGAGCACTACTTC. Translation gives CASSEFSGSSYEHYF. The chain joins TRBV6-1 to TRBJ2-7, with D possibly being TRBD2 (5 bases). The germline CDR1 and CDR2 sequences are MNHNS and SASEGT. The CDR3 is made up of 15 amino acids.

Note on this clonotype: Just one base apart from a much larger clone, this may be a read error. The chain uses TRBV28 and TRBJ1-5; no reliable D call. Germline V gene lookup returns CDR1 MDHEN and CDR2 SYDVKM. The CDR3 spans 14 residues. The CDR3 DNA is TGTGCCAGCAGTCTACACGGCAATAATCAGCGCCAGCATTTT. Translating gives CASSLHGNNQRQHF.